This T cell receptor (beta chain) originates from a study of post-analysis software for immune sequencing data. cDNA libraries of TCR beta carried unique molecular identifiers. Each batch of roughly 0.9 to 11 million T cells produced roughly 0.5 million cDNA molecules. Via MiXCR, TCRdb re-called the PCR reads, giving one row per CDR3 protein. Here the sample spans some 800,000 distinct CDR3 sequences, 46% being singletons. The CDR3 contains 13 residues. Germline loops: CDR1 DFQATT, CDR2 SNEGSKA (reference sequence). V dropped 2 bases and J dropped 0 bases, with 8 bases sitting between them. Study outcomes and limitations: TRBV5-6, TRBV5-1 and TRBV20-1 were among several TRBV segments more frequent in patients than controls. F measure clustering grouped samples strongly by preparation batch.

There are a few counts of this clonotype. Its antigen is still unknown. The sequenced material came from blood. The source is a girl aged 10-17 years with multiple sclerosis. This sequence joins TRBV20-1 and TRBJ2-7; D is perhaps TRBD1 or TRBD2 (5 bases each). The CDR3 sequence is CSARRDASYEQYF. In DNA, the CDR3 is TGCAGTGCTAGACGGGACGCCTCCTACGAGCAGTACTTC.